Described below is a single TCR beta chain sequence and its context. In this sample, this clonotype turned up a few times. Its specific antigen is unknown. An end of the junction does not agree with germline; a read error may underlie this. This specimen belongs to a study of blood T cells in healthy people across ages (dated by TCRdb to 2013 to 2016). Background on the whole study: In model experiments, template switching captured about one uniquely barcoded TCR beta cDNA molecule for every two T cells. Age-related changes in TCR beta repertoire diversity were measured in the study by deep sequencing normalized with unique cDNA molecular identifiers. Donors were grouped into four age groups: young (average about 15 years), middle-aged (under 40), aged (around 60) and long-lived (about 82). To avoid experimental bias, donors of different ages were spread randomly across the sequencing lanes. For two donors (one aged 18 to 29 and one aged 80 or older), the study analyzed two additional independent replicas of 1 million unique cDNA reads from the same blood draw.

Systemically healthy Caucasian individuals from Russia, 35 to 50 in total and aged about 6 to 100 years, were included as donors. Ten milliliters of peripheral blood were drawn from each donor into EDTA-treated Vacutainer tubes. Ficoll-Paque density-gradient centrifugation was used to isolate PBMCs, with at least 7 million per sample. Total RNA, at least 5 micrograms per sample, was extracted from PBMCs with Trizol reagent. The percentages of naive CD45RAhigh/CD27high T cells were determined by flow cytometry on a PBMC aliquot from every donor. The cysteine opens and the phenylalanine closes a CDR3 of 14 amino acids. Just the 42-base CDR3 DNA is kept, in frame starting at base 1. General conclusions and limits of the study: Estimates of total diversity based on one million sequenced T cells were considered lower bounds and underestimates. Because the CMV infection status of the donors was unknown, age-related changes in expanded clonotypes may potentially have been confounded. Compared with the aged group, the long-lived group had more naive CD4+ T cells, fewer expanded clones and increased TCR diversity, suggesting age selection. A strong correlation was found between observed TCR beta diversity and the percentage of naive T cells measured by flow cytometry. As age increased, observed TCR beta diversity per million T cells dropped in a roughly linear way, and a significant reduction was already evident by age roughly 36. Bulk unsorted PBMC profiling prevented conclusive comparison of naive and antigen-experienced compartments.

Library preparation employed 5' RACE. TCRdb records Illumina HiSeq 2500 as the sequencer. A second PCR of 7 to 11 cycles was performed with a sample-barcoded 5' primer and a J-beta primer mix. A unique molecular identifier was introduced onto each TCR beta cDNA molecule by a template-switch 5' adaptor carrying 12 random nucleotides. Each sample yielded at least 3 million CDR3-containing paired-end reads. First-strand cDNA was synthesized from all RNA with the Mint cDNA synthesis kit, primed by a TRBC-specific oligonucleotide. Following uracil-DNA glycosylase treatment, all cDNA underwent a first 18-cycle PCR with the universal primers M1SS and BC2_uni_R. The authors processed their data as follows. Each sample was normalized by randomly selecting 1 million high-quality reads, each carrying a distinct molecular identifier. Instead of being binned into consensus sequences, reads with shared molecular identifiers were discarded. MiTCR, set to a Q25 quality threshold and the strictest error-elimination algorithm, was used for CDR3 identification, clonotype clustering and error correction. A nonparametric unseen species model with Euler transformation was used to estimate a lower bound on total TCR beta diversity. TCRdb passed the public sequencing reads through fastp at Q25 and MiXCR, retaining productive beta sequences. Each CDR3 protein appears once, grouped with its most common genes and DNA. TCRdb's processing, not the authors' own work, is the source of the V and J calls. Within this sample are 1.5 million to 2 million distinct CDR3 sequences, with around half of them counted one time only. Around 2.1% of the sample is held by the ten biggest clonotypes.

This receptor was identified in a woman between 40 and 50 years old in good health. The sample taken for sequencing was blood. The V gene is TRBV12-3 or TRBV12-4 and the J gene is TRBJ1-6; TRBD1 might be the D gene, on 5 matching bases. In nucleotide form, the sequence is TGTGCCAGCAGCTTAGGGGTTGGGAATTCACCCCTCCACTTT. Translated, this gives CASSLGVGNSPLHF.